This T cell receptor (beta chain) stems from a study of a mutant IDH1 vaccine in newly diagnosed glioma (dated by TCRdb to the early 2020s). Turning to the overall study: Across visits V03 through V10, patients got a total of eight vaccinations, given in weeks 1, 3, 5, 7, 11, 15, 19 and 23. Vaccination started 4-6 weeks after radiotherapy alone, or was given together with temozolomide cycles in the groups whose treatment included chemotherapy. Peripheral blood was drawn at six visits: V03 (baseline), V05, V07, V10, V12 and V13. Prior to enrollment, standard therapy consisting of radiotherapy alone, temozolomide alone, or radiochemotherapy with temozolomide had been administered to patients, with the combination being received by most patients. Longitudinal TCRB deep sequencing was done for roughly 23 treated patients, wherever samples were available for exploratory analyses. Of the roughly 30 treated patients, roughly 60% were male and approximately 38% were female, and the mean age was approximately 40 years. The paper's findings and limits, for the study overall: Selection of PBMC samples for TCRB deep sequencing was based on availability. The authors stated that sample limitations prevented analyses of patient blood samples from being reproduced. Across multiple MHC alleles, vaccine-induced immune responses were seen in more than 80% of patients. No apparent relationship was observed between pseudoprogression and alterations in the top peripheral T cell clonotypes detected by TCRB sequencing.

As to this clone: The antigen it recognizes is unknown. Base qualities are missing; no much larger clone stands one base away.

The time point tag for this specimen amounts to: week 23, last vaccination. Each vaccine dose was 300 ug of a 20-mer mutant IDH1 peptide in Montanide, given subcutaneously with topical imiquimod. Donors had newly diagnosed WHO grade 3 or 4 IDH1-mutant astrocytomas with loss of nuclear ATRX. The samples were drawn from NOA16, a multicentre, single-arm, open-label phase I trial in Germany that tested a mutant IDH1 peptide vaccine in humans for the first time. Genomic DNA for TCRB sequencing was extracted from EDTA blood using the DNeasy Blood and Tissue Kit. Libraries were prepared through the immunoSEQ multiplex PCR assay. Rearranged TCR beta chain sequences were amplified using the hsTCRB Kit according to the manufacturer's protocol. Sequencing of TCRB libraries was carried out on an Illumina MiSeq. The study's processing was this. The kit vendor's proprietary platform handled demultiplexing, trimming and gene mapping. The source is immuneACCESS, and TCRdb retained only in-frame sequences with V and J called. Part of the clones is not carried over; for the studies checked, unresolved V genes explain less than half of this, and the remainder is unexplained. That table is the source of V, J and clone size, and D and trimming were worked out from the DNA. Here the sample has some 80,000 clones; about 85% occur a single time. 0.75% to 0.95% of the sample rests with the top ten.

This material consisted of PBMCs, taken from a glioma patient whose treatment included an IDH1 peptide vaccine. This TCR was recovered from a woman aged 45-60 years with glioma.

The DNA sequence reads TGTGCCAGCAGTCGGACCCCCAGTCCCTCCTACAATGAGCAGTTCTTC. Translated, it gives CASSRTPSPSYNEQFF. In this chain, TRBV7-3 is recombined with TRBJ2-1; too little of a D gene remains to name it. CDR1 and CDR2 (SGHTA, FQGTGA) derive from the germline V gene. The CDR3 holds 16 amino acids from the cysteine to the phenylalanine. CDR3 DNA only is kept here, 48 bases in frame from base 1. The V and J ends are trimmed by 6 bases and 0 bases, leaving 15 bases between them.